One sample yielded the 27 T cell receptor beta chains listed below, sequenced in a study of OX40 agonist ivuxolimab in advanced cancers. TCRdb's copy holds only in-frame clones and misses some; the assay was immunoSEQ multiplex PCR. This sample has tens of thousands of clones, with roughly nine tenths found just once. The sequencing here drew on CD4+ or CD8+ T cells sorted from blood, taken in a trial of the OX40 agonist ivuxolimab. The receptors originated from an adult with an advanced solid tumor such as melanoma, head and neck, liver or kidney cancer.

V usage is TRBV5-4 and J usage is TRBJ1-1, with 8 bases that match TRBD1. There are 14 residues in the CDR3. V lost 0 bases and J lost 5; bases outside the gene matches: 3. Germline V gene data show CDR1 as SGHNT and CDR2 as YYREEE (reference sequence). The CDR3 region has the DNA TGTGCCAGCAGCTTGGTTCAGGGGGCAACTGAAGCTTTCTTT. This encodes CASSLVQGATEAFF. The full variable domain, its missing parts supplied by reference TRBV5-4 and TRBJ1-1, is ETGVTQSPTHLIKTRGQQVTLRCSSQSGHNTVSWYQQALGQGPQFIFQYYREEENGRGNFPPRFSGLQFPNYSSELNVNALELDDSALYLCASSLVQGATEAFFGQGTRLTVV.

This clone was detected a few times. The chain recombines TRBV6-5 with TRBJ2-7; D not certain. Germline V gives CDR1 MNHEY, CDR2 SVGAGI. The germline V and J ends were trimmed by 6 bases and 0 bases, with 12 bases remaining between them. CDR3 length: 14 amino acids. Here the CDR3 reads CASSPTESSYEQYF. CDR3 nucleotide sequence: TGTGCCAGCAGCCCGACTGAGAGCTCCTACGAGCAGTACTTC.

This clone came up once. V usage is TRBV19 and J usage is TRBJ1-2; TRBD1 is a possible D gene (5 bases). CDR3 length: 14 residues. The V end lost 3 bases, the J end lost 8 bases, and 16 bases lay between the germline ends. Germline loops: CDR1 LNHDA, CDR2 SQIVND (reference sequence). In nucleotides, the CDR3 is TGTGCCAGTAGTATGCCGGGAGGGACGGTCGGCTACACCTTC. Its protein product is CASSMPGGTVGYTF.

V gene TRBV5-5 combines with J gene TRBJ1-2; 7 bases agree with TRBD1. CDR1 and CDR2 (germline): SGHKS, YYEKEE (reference sequence). CDR3 size: 13 residues. After removal of 0 bases from V and 6 bases from J, the junction contained 2 bases not matched to a gene. The CDR3 DNA reads TGTGCCAGCAGCTTGGGAGGGGGCGATGGCTACACCTTC. Translating it yields CASSLGGGDGYTF.

This clone has just one count. The chain has TRBV7-6 and TRBJ1-3; D may be TRBD1 (5 bases). The CDR3 has 15 residues. CDR1 SGHVS and CDR2 FNYEAQ come from the germline V gene. V was trimmed by 4 bases and J by 0 bases, leaving 10 bases between them. Here the CDR3 DNA reads TGTGCCAGCAGCTCGGGACCGGACTCTGGAAACACCATATATTTT. Its protein is CASSSGPDSGNTIYF.

This clone was seen just once. V is TRBV5-1 and J is TRBJ2-7, with 9 nucleotides matching TRBD1. Germline CDR1 reads SGHRS; CDR2 reads YFSETQ. V lost 0 bases to trimming and J lost 0 bases; unmatched junction nucleotides: 7. This CDR3 spans 17 amino acids. The CDR3 region has the DNA TGCGCCAGCAGCTTGGGGAGACAGGGGGTTTTCTCCTACGAGCAGTACTTC. Translation: CASSLGRQGVFSYEQYF.

This chain uses TRBV2 with TRBJ1-5; TRBD1 is a possible D gene (5 bases). Deletions cut 3 bases from V and 7 bases from J, with 13 bases between. This CDR3 is built from 14 residues. The germline CDR1 and CDR2 sequences are SNHLY and FYNNEI. The CDR3 DNA reads TGTGCCAGCAGTGATTTTGGGGCCGGGCAGCCCCAGCATTTT. This sequence encodes CASSDFGAGQPQHF.

This chain joins TRBV7-9 and TRBJ2-5, with TRBD2 identical over 11 bases. Losses at the gene ends were 4 bases for V and 5 bases for J; bases not matched to a gene: 12. Germline V CDR1 and CDR2: SEHNR, FQNEAQ (reference sequence). The CDR3 is 17 residues long. The DNA for the CDR3 is TGTGCCAGCAGCTCCGGACTAGCGGGTCCTAAAGAGGAGACCCAGTACTTC. Protein: CASSSGLAGPKEETQYF.

The chain is built from TRBV7-9 and TRBJ1-1; D might be TRBD1 (6 bases). The CDR3 sequence is 14 residues long. The ends were cut back, 5 bases at V and 5 bases at J, with 15 bases in the middle. Germline V gene lookup returns CDR1 SEHNR and CDR2 FQNEAQ (reference sequence). The CDR3 spells CASSATNRETEAFF. In nucleotides, the CDR3 is TGTGCCAGCAGCGCCACTAACAGGGAGACTGAAGCTTTCTTT.

This clone was seen a handful of times. The chain carries TRBV27 and TRBJ2-6; 9 nucleotides line up with TRBD1. V was pared by 6 bases and J by 0 bases, with 6 bases of the junction left unmatched. The germline V gene encodes CDR1 MNHEY and CDR2 SMNVEV (reference sequence). The CDR3 loop spans 17 amino acids. CDR3 nucleotide sequence: TGTGCCAGCAGAACCGGGACAGGGAGCTCTGGGGCCAACGTCCTGACTTTC. Translated, it gives CASRTGTGSSGANVLTF.

The V and J genes are TRBV10-3 and TRBJ2-6, with 7 bases identical to TRBD1. Per germline, CDR1 ENHRY and CDR2 SYGVKD. Trimming removed 10 bases from V and 2 bases from J; junction bases left unmatched: 8. The CDR3 has 15 amino acids. CDR3 protein: CATGQELAGANVLTF. In DNA, the CDR3 is TGTGCCACAGGACAGGAGCTAGCTGGGGCCAACGTCCTGACTTTC.

This clone has at least ten counts. Other DNA sequences in this sample translate to the same CDR3. The chain has TRBV7-9 and TRBJ2-7, with a weak D call TRBD2 (5 bases). The CDR3 is made up of 14 amino acids. Per germline, CDR1 SEHNR and CDR2 FQNEAQ (reference sequence). V was shortened by 4 bases and J by 5 bases, with 15 bases between the two germline ends. CDR3 sequence: CASSYSATGNEQYF. The CDR3 nucleotides read TGTGCCAGCAGCTACTCCGCGACGGGGAACGAGCAGTACTTC. The full variable domain, with the rest looked up from reference TRBV7-9 and TRBJ2-7, is DTGVSQNPRHKITKRGQNVTFRCDPISEHNRLYWYRQTLGQGPEFLTYFQNEAQLEKSRLLSDRFSAERPKGSFSTLEIQRTEQGDSAMYLCASSYSATGNEQYFGPGTRLTVT.

V and J are TRBV5-4 and TRBJ2-7; 7 bases fit TRBD2. With V trimmed by 4 bases and J by 5 bases, 9 bases remained unmatched. CDR1 and CDR2 from the germline V gene are SGHNT and YYREEE (reference sequence). The CDR3 length is 14 residues. The CDR3: CASSLGGLSDEQYF. The CDR3 region has the DNA TGTGCCAGCAGCCTGGGGGGGTTAAGTGACGAGCAGTACTTC.

The chain employs TRBV29-1 and TRBJ2-2; D remains unclear. V lost 5 bases to trimming and J lost 1 base, with 8 bases between them. Germline CDR1 SQVTM, CDR2 ANQGSEA. The CDR3 contains 13 residues. This CDR3 reads CSVNTENTGELFF. CDR3 nucleotides: TGCAGCGTTAATACAGAGAACACCGGGGAGCTGTTTTTT.

The rearrangement links TRBV7-9 to TRBJ2-3; D is possibly TRBD2 (5 bases). Per germline, CDR1 SEHNR and CDR2 FQNEAQ (reference sequence). This CDR3 is built from 15 residues. The germline V and J ends were trimmed by 2 bases and 0 bases, with 9 bases remaining between them. The CDR3 region is CASSLSGISTDTQYF. The CDR3 nucleotides read TGTGCCAGCAGCTTATCCGGGATCAGCACAGATACGCAGTATTTT.

Relative to its sample, this clone is medium-sized. This chain uses TRBV7-7 with TRBJ2-2; D gene uncertain. Germline values: CDR1 SSHAT, CDR2 FNYEAQ (reference sequence). This CDR3 is built from 11 residues. CDR3 sequence reads: CATIEAGELFF. For the CDR3, the DNA is TGTGCTACCATCGAAGCTGGGGAGCTGTTTTTT.

CDR3 DNA: TGCGCCAGCAGCTTGGCCCTAAAGCTGGACGAGCAGTACTTC. This gives the protein CASSLALKLDEQYF. This chain joins TRBV5-1 and TRBJ2-7, with D uncertain. The CDR3 length is 14 residues. Trimming stripped 0 bases from V and 5 bases from J, with 12 bases between. Germline V gene data show CDR1 as SGHRS and CDR2 as YFSETQ.

The chain links TRBV6-1 to TRBJ2-7; D gene ambiguous. Germline values: CDR1 MNHNS, CDR2 SASEGT. Trimming pared 5 bases from V and 2 bases from J, leaving 10 bases between. This CDR3 comprises 13 residues. Here the CDR3 reads CASSRTDPYEQYF. CDR3 coding DNA: TGTGCCAGCAGTCGGACCGACCCCTACGAGCAGTACTTC.

CDR3 protein: CASSNYLGETQYF. CDR3 DNA sequence: TGTGCCAGCAGCAATTATTTAGGTGAGACCCAGTACTTC. The gene calls are TRBV4-2 and TRBJ2-5; D is unclear. The germline V gene encodes CDR1 LGHNA and CDR2 YNFKEQ. V shed 5 bases and J shed 5 bases, with 12 bases lying between them. The CDR3 is made up of 13 amino acids.

The rearrangement uses TRBV27 and TRBJ2-7; 7 bases are shared with TRBD1. V gave up 5 bases and J gave up 12 bases; unmatched junction bases: 13. The CDR3 sequence is 13 residues long. Per germline, CDR1 MNHEY and CDR2 SMNVEV (reference sequence). CDR3 sequence (DNA): TGTGCCAGCAGTCCCGCAGGACAGGCCACCGGGTACTTC. It codes for CASSPAGQATGYF.

This rearrangement joins TRBV7-9 to TRBJ2-7; possibly TRBD2 for D (5 bases). Germline V gene lookup returns CDR1 SEHNR and CDR2 FQNEAQ (reference sequence). V was cut by 3 bases and J by 2 bases, with 17 bases left in between. This CDR3 is 16 amino acids long. The CDR3 coding sequence is TGTGCCAGCAGCTTTAATGAGGGCCGACCTCCCTACGAGCAGTACTTC. As protein: CASSFNEGRPPYEQYF. Variable domain in full (rest from reference TRBV7-9 and TRBJ2-7): DTGVSQNPRHKITKRGQNVTFRCDPISEHNRLYWYRQTLGQGPEFLTYFQNEAQLEKSRLLSDRFSAERPKGSFSTLEIQRTEQGDSAMYLCASSFNEGRPPYEQYFGPGTRLTVT.

The V gene is TRBV6-5, the J gene TRBJ2-7; 9 nucleotides agree with TRBD2. This CDR3 comprises 15 residues. CDR1 and CDR2 (germline): MNHEY, SVGAGI. V lost 0 bases, J lost 5 bases, and 5 bases stayed unmatched. CDR3 coding DNA: TGTGCCAGCAGTTACTCTGGCGGGAGGGCCGACGAGCAGTACTTC. Its protein product is CASSYSGGRADEQYF.

This chain joins TRBV4-3 and TRBJ2-3; maybe TRBD2 (5 bases). Trimming pared 0 bases from V and 1 base from J, leaving 8 bases between. This CDR3 has 15 residues. From germline, CDR1 is LGHNA and CDR2 YSLEER. In DNA, the CDR3 is TGCGCCAGCAGCCAAGACGCTAGCCGCACAGATACGCAGTATTTT. Translated: CASSQDASRTDTQYF.

The chain combines TRBV4-3 with TRBJ2-5; 7 positions match TRBD1. Germline CDR1 reads LGHNA; CDR2 reads YSLEER. The CDR3 is 15 amino acids. With 1 base clipped from V and 4 bases from J, the junction kept 6 bases outside the gene matches. CDR3 sequence: CASSQGKGAGETQYF. The CDR3 nucleotides are TGCGCCAGCAGCCAAGGGAAGGGGGCAGGAGAGACCCAGTACTTC.

This chain uses TRBV15 with TRBJ2-5; the match to TRBD2 covers 9 bases. V gave up 6 bases and J gave up 1 base; unmatched junction bases: 3. CDR1 LNHNV and CDR2 YYDKDF come from the germline V gene (reference sequence). The CDR3 consists of 14 residues. The CDR3 DNA reads as TGTGCCACCAGGTTGACTAGCGGCCAAGAGACCCAGTACTTC. This codes for CATRLTSGQETQYF.

The chain uses TRBV7-2 and TRBJ1-1; TRBD1 might be the D (5 bases). Trimming shortened V by 0 bases and J by 4 bases, and 9 bases separated the two germline ends. The CDR3 runs 14 residues. Germline CDR1 SGHTA, CDR2 FQGNSA. The CDR3 protein is CASSLATGGTEAFF. As DNA, the CDR3 is TGTGCCAGCAGCTTAGCGACTGGGGGCACTGAAGCTTTCTTT.

V usage is TRBV14 and J usage is TRBJ2-3, with 7 nucleotides matching TRBD1. Losses at the gene ends were 6 bases for V and 0 bases for J; bases not matched to a gene: 3. This CDR3 has 14 residues. Germline lookup yields CDR1 SGHDN and CDR2 FVKESK. This chain's CDR3 is CASSGQASTDTQYF. In nucleotides, the CDR3 is TGTGCCAGCAGTGGACAGGCGAGCACAGATACGCAGTATTTT. Full variable domain (outside the CDR3, taken from reference TRBV14 and TRBJ2-3): EAGVTQFPSHSVIEKGQTVTLRCDPISGHDNLYWYRRVMGKEIKFLLHFVKESKQDESGMPNNRFLAERTGGTYSTLKVQPAELEDSGVYFCASSGQASTDTQYFGPGTRLTVL.